This T cell receptor beta chain is drawn from a study of PD-1 blockade in mismatch repair-deficient tumors. CDR1 SGDLS and CDR2 YYNGEE come from the germline V gene. CDR3 size: 15 residues. Trimming took 3 bases from V and 0 from J; bases not matched to a gene: 3. PCR or immunohistochemistry showed mismatch repair deficiency in every enrolled patient. Clones were sequenced by immunoSEQ multiplex PCR, and TCRdb holds only the in-frame ones, with some missing. The table shows 25,000 to 30,000 clones, with roughly 80% occurring only once. The source of this sequence is an adult with mismatch repair-deficient cancer. The sample in question was PBMCs, obtained before pembrolizumab treatment. The rearrangement joins TRBV9 to TRBJ2-1, with 7 nucleotides matching TRBD1. CDR3 sequence: CASSARQGSYNEQFF. DNA of the CDR3: TGTGCCAGCAGCGCCCGACAGGGCTCCTACAATGAGCAGTTCTTC.